This is a list of T cell receptor beta chains from one sample in a study of blood T cell repertoires in COVID-19. The method was immunoSEQ multiplex PCR; TCRdb's version includes in-frame clones alone and lacks a portion of them. This table holds over 80,000 clones, about 89% found once. Sequenced: peripheral blood. The source of these receptors is a man aged 50-59 years with acute or convalescent COVID-19. The conserved cysteine and the conserved F or W are not part of the CDR3 here. Each record gives: CDR3 length, J gene, clone size, V gene, CDR3 protein. Clone sizes are given selectively: once, few, many, or a class where the clone is expanded.

11 TRBJ1-1 NA TRBV5-6 ASSLGSMPEAF
13 TRBJ2-7 NA TRBV3-1/TRBV3-2 ASSLNQGWAAEQY
12 TRBJ2-4 NA TRBV30 AWSRGTAKNIQY
14 TRBJ2-6 NA TRBV2 ASSALVSSGANVLT
10 TRBJ1-2 NA TRBV11-2 ASTGQGGGYT
12 TRBJ1-2 few TRBV28 ASSLEGAGRGYT
10 TRBJ1-1 NA TRBV7-8 ASSVDRDEAF
12 TRBJ2-1 once TRBV3-1/TRBV3-2 ASSQDPRPREQF
13 TRBJ2-2 NA TRBV7-2 ASSQGDRDFGELF
14 TRBJ2-5 NA TRBV5-4 ASSLEASGGWETQY
11 TRBJ1-1 NA TRBV6-5 ASHTSAASEAF
16 TRBJ2-3 NA TRBV5-1 ASSLSAFTSGESGTQY